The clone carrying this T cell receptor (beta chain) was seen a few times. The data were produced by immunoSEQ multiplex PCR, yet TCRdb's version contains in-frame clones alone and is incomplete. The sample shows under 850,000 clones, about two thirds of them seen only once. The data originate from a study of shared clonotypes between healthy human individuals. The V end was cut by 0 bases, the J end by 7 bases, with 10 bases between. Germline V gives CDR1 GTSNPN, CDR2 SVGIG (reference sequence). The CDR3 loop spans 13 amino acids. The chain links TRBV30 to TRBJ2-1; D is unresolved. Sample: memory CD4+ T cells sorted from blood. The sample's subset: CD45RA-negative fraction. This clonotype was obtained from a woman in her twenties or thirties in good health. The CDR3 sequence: CAWSVNWDNEQFF. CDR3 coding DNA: TGTGCCTGGAGTGTCAATTGGGATAATGAGCAGTTCTTC.